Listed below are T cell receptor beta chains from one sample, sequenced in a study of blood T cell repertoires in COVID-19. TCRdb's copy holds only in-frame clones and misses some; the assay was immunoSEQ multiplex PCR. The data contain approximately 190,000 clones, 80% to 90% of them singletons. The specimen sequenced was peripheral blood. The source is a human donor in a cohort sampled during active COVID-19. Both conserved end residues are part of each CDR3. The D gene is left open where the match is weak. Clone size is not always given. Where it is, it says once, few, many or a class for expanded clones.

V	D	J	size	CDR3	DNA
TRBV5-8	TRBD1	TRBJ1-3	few	CASSFGRGQVAGNTIYF	TGTGCCAGCAGCTTCGGAAGGGGGCAGGTAGCTGGAAACACCATATATTTT
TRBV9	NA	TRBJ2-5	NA	CASSSGELETQYF	TGTGCCAGCAGTTCCGGGGAATTAGAGACCCAGTACTTC
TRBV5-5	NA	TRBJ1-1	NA	CASSLVRGAEAFF	TGTGCCAGCAGCTTGGTTCGGGGGGCTGAAGCTTTCTTT
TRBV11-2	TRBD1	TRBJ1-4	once	CASTSDRDNEKLFF	TGTGCCAGCACCTCGGACAGGGATAATGAAAAACTGTTTTTT
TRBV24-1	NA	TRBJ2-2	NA	CATSYSYTGELFF	TGTGCCACTTCGTACTCCTACACCGGGGAGCTGTTTTTT
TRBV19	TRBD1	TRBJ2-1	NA	CASSIQGVGSYNEQFF	TGTGCCAGTAGTATTCAGGGGGTAGGCTCCTACAATGAGCAGTTCTTC
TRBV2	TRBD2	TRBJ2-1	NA	CASKDSGGAFFLNEQFF	TGTGCCAGCAAGGACAGCGGGGGGGCCTTCTTTTTAAATGAGCAGTTCTTC
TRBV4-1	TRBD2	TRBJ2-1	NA	CASSQGLAVSSYNEQFF	TGCGCCAGCAGCCAAGGACTAGCGGTAAGCTCCTACAATGAGCAGTTCTTC
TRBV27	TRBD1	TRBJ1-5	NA	CASSPGQGNQPQHF	TGTGCCAGCAGTCCCGGACAGGGCAATCAGCCCCAGCATTTT
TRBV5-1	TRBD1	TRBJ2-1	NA	CASSLTGGAWNEQFF	TGCGCCAGCAGCTTAACAGGGGGCGCCTGGAATGAGCAGTTCTTC
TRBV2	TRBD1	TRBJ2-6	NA	CACTGALGTNVLTF	TGTGCCTGCACAGGGGCTCTTGGAACCAACGTCCTGACTTTC
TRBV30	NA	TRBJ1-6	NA	CALSPGGANSPLHF	TGTGCCCTTTCTCCGGGGGGAGCTAATTCACCCCTCCACTTT
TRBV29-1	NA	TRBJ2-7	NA	CSTAAGDGPYEQYF	TGCAGCACCGCTGCCGGGGATGGGCCCTACGAGCAGTACTTC
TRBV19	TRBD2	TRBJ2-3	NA	CASSIGASGRIDTQYF	TGTGCCAGTAGTATAGGGGCTAGCGGGAGGATCGATACGCAGTATTTT
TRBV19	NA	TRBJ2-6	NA	CASSIQAGHKTGANVLTF	TGTGCCAGTAGTATCCAGGCAGGACATAAAACTGGGGCCAACGTCCTGACTTTC
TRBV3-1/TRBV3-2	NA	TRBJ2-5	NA	CASSHLGGETQYF	TGTGCCAGCAGCCATTTAGGGGGAGAGACCCAGTACTTC
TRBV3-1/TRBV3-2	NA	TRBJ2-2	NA	CASSRALTGELFF	TGTGCCAGCAGCCGAGCCCTCACCGGGGAGCTGTTTTTT
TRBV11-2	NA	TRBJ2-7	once	CASSLRSGTSNEQYF	TGTGCCAGCAGCCTACGTTCCGGGACATCCAACGAGCAGTACTTC
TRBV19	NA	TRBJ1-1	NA	CASSIVEGDTEAFF	TGTGCCAGTAGTATAGTAGAGGGGGACACTGAAGCTTTCTTT
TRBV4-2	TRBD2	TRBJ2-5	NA	CASSQGGLSGRETQYF	TGTGCCAGCAGCCAGGGGGGGCTCAGCGGGAGGGAGACCCAGTACTTC
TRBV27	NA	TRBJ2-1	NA	CASSRGFRSYNEQFF	TGTGCCAGCAGTCGGGGTTTTCGTTCCTACAATGAGCAGTTCTTC
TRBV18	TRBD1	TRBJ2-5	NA	CASSPATGGETQYF	TGTGCCAGCTCACCAGCGACAGGGGGAGAGACCCAGTACTTC
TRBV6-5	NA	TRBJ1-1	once	CASSYPGGGLAFF	TGTGCCAGCAGTTACCCGGGAGGCGGTTTAGCTTTCTTT
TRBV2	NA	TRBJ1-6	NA	CASRERSSYNSPLHF	TGTGCCAGCAGGGAGAGAAGCTCCTATAATTCACCCCTCCACTTT
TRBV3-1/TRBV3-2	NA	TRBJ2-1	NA	CASSQAFYNEQFF	TGTGCCAGCAGCCAAGCCTTCTACAATGAGCAGTTCTTC